One and the same sample provided the 6 T cell receptor beta chains below, sequenced in a study of identical twins. One entry per CDR3 protein, called by TCRdb with MiXCR from the 5' RACE reads. The sample records about 530,000 distinct CDR3 sequences, approximately 20% being singletons. These sequences were also reported in another study, on yellow fever vaccine responses in identical twins.

The material sequenced was CD4+ T cells sorted from blood. These receptors all stem from a woman in her late teens or twenties in good health.

This clonotype was seen just once. The chain couples TRBV20-1 to TRBJ2-1, with 7 bases lining up with TRBD1. Germline V gene data show CDR1 as DFQATT and CDR2 as SNEGSKA (reference sequence). With V trimmed by 3 bases and J by 9 bases, 14 bases remained unmatched. The CDR3 is 15 amino acids. The CDR3, as DNA: TGCAGTGCTAGGTCCACCGGGACAGTAACCGGTGAGCAGTTCTTC. Translated: CSARSTGTVTGEQFF.

The chain has TRBV1 and TRBJ2-1. TRBV1 is a pseudogene. CDR3 length equals 14 residues. CDR3 DNA: TGCACCAGCAGCCAAGTGGGCTCCTACAATGAGCAGTTCTTC. Protein product: CTSSQVGSYNEQFF.

A few counts support this clonotype. The chain recombines TRBV6-1 with TRBJ2-2; TRBD2 agrees at 12 bases. V lost 6 bases to trimming and J lost 3 bases; unmatched junction nucleotides: 5. This CDR3 spans 16 amino acids. Germline-derived CDR1 and CDR2 are MNHNS and SASEGT. The CDR3 DNA follows: TGTGCCAGCAGACCAACTAGCGGGAGGTACACCGGGGAGCTGTTTTTT. Encoded protein: CASRPTSGRYTGELFF.

This clonotype was seen a few times. The chain joins TRBV12-3 or TRBV12-4 to TRBJ1-4; D call uncertain. Deletions cut 1 base from V and 2 bases from J, with 5 bases between. The CDR3 is 14 amino acids. The CDR3 sequence is CASSLGQTNEKLFF. The CDR3 DNA is TGTGCCAGCAGTTTAGGGCAGACTAATGAAAAACTGTTTTTT.

The table lists this clonotype with a few counts. J is TRBJ2-1 and V is TRBV24-1, with D possibly matching TRBD2 (5 bases). The germline CDR1 and CDR2 sequences are KGHDR and SFDVKD. Trimming pared 0 bases from V and 6 bases from J, leaving 11 bases between. There are 15 residues in the CDR3. CDR3 residues: CATSDLPGFGNEQFF. CDR3 DNA sequence: TGTGCCACCAGTGATTTGCCGGGGTTCGGCAATGAGCAGTTCTTC.

The J gene is TRBJ2-7, the V gene TRBV11-2; D might be TRBD1 (6 bases). The CDR3 totals 15 residues. The germline V and J ends were trimmed by 5 bases and 2 bases, with 16 bases remaining between them. The germline gives CDR1 SGHAT, CDR2 FQNNGV. CDR3 residues: CASSATGTRTYEQYV. CDR3 nucleotide sequence: TGTGCCAGCAGCGCCACCGGGACACGAACCTACGAGCAGTACGTC.